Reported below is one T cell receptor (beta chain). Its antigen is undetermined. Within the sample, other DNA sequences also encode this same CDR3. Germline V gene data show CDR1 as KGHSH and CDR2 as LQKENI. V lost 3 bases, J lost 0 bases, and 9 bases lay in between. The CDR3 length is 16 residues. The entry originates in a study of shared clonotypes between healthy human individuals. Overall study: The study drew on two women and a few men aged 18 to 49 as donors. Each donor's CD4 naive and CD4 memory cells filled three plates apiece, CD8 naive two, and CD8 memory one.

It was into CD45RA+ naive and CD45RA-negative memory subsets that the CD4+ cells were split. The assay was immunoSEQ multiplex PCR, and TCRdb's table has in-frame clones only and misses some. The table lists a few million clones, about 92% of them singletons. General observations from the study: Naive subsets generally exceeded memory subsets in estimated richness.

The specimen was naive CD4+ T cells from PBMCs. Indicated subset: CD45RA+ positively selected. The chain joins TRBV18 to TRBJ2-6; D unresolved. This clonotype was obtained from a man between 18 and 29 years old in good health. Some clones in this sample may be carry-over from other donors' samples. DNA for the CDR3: TGTGCCAGCTCACCCCCCGTGGGCTCTGGGGCCAACGTCCTGACTTTC. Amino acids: CASSPPVGSGANVLTF.